This entry concerns a single TCR beta chain. Enrolled during active infection, Seattle patients were then followed longitudinally. The record originates from a study of blood T cell repertoires in COVID-19. About the research overall: Samples taken during acute and convalescent COVID-19 were collected in the United States, Italy and Spain. PBMCs, B-cell-depleted T cells, or T cells were the source of the cDNA or gDNA that made up the material.

Authors' methods: The assay estimated nucleated cells by amplifying reference gene primers. TCRdb's table, derived via immunoSEQ multiplex PCR, lists solely in-frame clones and lacks some. V, J and clone size reflect that table, while D and trimming were determined from the DNA. The sample includes about 410,000 clones, roughly 90% of them seen just once. The CDR3 is 14 amino acids. CDR1 and CDR2 from the germline V gene are MRHNA and SNTAGT. Trimming took 5 bases from V and 5 from J, leaving 10 bases between them. This clonotype was obtained from a woman aged 40 to 50 with COVID-19, enrolled during active disease. The chain combines TRBV6-4 with TRBJ1-6, with TRBD1 as a possible D gene (5 bases). The sample consisted of peripheral blood. As DNA, the CDR3 is TGTGCCAGCAGTCCCGGGACTAATAATTCACCCCTCCACTTT. This gives the protein CASSPGTNNSPLHF.